These 21 T cell receptor beta chains were sequenced from one sample in a study of shared clonotypes between healthy human individuals. Clones were sequenced by immunoSEQ multiplex PCR, and TCRdb holds only the in-frame ones, with some missing. In the table there are hundreds of thousands of clones, less than 80% of which are singletons. The sequenced sample was memory CD4+ T cells sorted from blood. Subset specified: CD45RA-negative fraction. These receptors all come from a woman aged 30 to 39 in good health.

V is TRBV9 and J is TRBJ1-1; D gene uncertain. Germline V gives CDR1 SGDLS, CDR2 YYNGEE. The germline V and J ends were trimmed by 3 bases and 5 bases, with 14 bases remaining between them. The length of the CDR3 is 14 residues. For the CDR3, the DNA is TGTGCCAGCAGCGCGAGAGGGCGGTATACTGAAGCTTTCTTT. Its protein is CASSARGRYTEAFF.

As DNA, the CDR3 is TGCGCCAGCAGCTTCGGGACAGGGGCGGATACGCAGTATTTT. This codes for CASSFGTGADTQYF. This sequence joins TRBV5-1 and TRBJ2-3; 10 nucleotides agree with TRBD1. With 2 bases clipped from V and 6 bases from J, the junction kept 3 bases outside the gene matches. CDR3 length equals 14 residues. Germline CDR1 and CDR2: SGHRS and YFSETQ. The full variable domain, completed using reference TRBV5-1 and TRBJ2-3, is KAGVTQTPRYLIKTRGQQVTLSCSPISGHRSVSWYQQTPGQGLQFLFEYFSETQRNKGNFPGRFSGRQFSNSRSEMNVSTLELGDSALYLCASSFGTGADTQYFGPGTRLTVL.

There are a few counts of this clone. The chain has TRBV5-1 and TRBJ2-5, with TRBD2 matching over 11 bases. J lost 1 base, V lost 4 bases, and 15 bases had no gene match. The CDR3 runs 19 residues. Germline CDR1 and CDR2: SGHRS and YFSETQ. For the CDR3, the DNA is TGCGCCAGCAGCGGGGGACTAGCGGAGACTTGGGGCCTCCAAGAGACCCAGTACTTC. It codes for CASSGGLAETWGLQETQYF.

V is TRBV28 and J is TRBJ1-1; weak D call: TRBD1 (6 bases). The CDR3 covers 14 residues. Germline V gene lookup returns CDR1 MDHEN and CDR2 SYDVKM. The V end was cut by 5 bases, the J end by 5 bases, with 15 bases between. In DNA, the CDR3 is TGTGCCAGCAGTCTCTCCAGGGGAGAGACTGAAGCTTTCTTT. Amino acids: CASSLSRGETEAFF.

V and J are TRBV28 and TRBJ2-1, with D possibly TRBD1 on 5 matching bases. The CDR3 consists of 13 residues. The germline V gene has CDR1 MDHEN and CDR2 SYDVKM. Deletions cut 7 bases from V and 5 bases from J, with 12 bases between. The CDR3 is CASIRGTDNEQFF. For the CDR3, the DNA is TGTGCCAGCATTAGGGGTACTGACAATGAGCAGTTCTTC.

The chain links TRBV11-3 to TRBJ2-2; TRBD1 is a possible D gene (7 bases). V gave up 8 bases and J gave up 0 bases, with 16 bases separating them. CDR1 and CDR2 from the germline V gene are SGHNT and YENEEA. The CDR3 length is 16 residues. The CDR3 region has the DNA TGTGCCAGCGCTGCCGCGGGGACAGCGAACACCGGGGAGCTGTTTTTT. This translates into CASAAAGTANTGELFF.

A remark on this clone: In the same sample, other DNA sequences code for this CDR3. The chain's CDR3 is CASSRPQETQYF. CDR3 nucleotides: TGCGCCAGCAGCCGACCACAAGAGACCCAGTACTTC. The chain carries TRBV4-1 and TRBJ2-5; D not certain. The CDR3 is 12 residues long. Germline V gives CDR1 MGHRA, CDR2 YSYEKL. Trimming stripped 4 bases from V and 2 bases from J, with 5 bases between.

This rearrangement joins TRBV25-1 to TRBJ2-5; tentative D call: TRBD1 (7 bases). CDR3 length equals 16 residues. The germline gives CDR1 MGHDK, CDR2 SYGVNS. V lost 3 bases and J lost 5, with 19 bases in between. The CDR3 loop reads CASSDLGSAGGETQYF. The CDR3 DNA is TGTGCCAGCAGTGATCTGGGGTCGGCAGGGGGGGAGACCCAGTACTTC.

The chain joins TRBV7-9 to TRBJ2-7, with 10 bases aligning to TRBD2. This CDR3 spans 16 amino acids. V was clipped by 4 bases and J by 3 bases; unmatched bases: 9. Germline V CDR1 and CDR2: SEHNR, FQNEAQ (reference sequence). CDR3 bases: TGTGCCAGCAGCTCCCTAAAGCGGGAGGGGAGCTACGAGCAGTACTTC. This encodes CASSSLKREGSYEQYF.

The rearrangement uses TRBV6-1 and TRBJ1-2; D is ambiguous. The CDR3 runs 16 residues. V was cut by 3 bases and J by 6 bases, with 20 bases left in between. In germline, CDR1 is MNHNS, CDR2 SASEGT. CDR3 amino acids: CASSEAVGRQIDGYTF. CDR3 bases: TGTGCCAGCAGTGAGGCAGTAGGACGGCAAATCGATGGCTACACCTTC.

The chain recombines TRBV30 with TRBJ1-5; perhaps TRBD1 as D (6 bases). The CDR3 covers 15 residues. Trimming left V 3 bases short and J 3 bases short, with 15 bases between. Germline CDR1 and CDR2: GTSNPN and SVGIG (reference sequence). The CDR3, as DNA: TGTGCCTGGAGAGTCCAGGGGACCGACAATCAGCCCCAGCATTTT. This translates into CAWRVQGTDNQPQHF.

The rearrangement uses TRBV5-8 and TRBJ2-6; 8 bases match TRBD1. The CDR3 totals 17 residues. Trimming at V came to 4 bases and at J to 2 bases, leaving 8 bases not matched to a gene. Germline V gives CDR1 SGHTS, CDR2 YDEGEE. The chain's CDR3 is CASSDGQGIPGANVLTF. CDR3 in DNA: TGTGCCAGCAGCGACGGACAGGGCATCCCTGGGGCCAACGTCCTGACTTTC.

CDR3 sequence: CASRPRQGEGNQPQHF. CDR3 bases: TGTGCCAGCAGACCTCGACAGGGGGAAGGCAATCAGCCCCAGCATTTT. The chain employs TRBV27 and TRBJ1-5, with 9 bases aligning to TRBD1. The junction had 8 bases not matched to a gene; V was cut back by 6 bases and J by 2 bases. Germline V gene lookup returns CDR1 MNHEY and CDR2 SMNVEV (reference sequence). CDR3 size: 16 residues.

Details on this clone: At the DNA level, this CDR3 is encoded by other sequences in the same sample as well. The rearrangement joins TRBV6-1 to TRBJ1-5; D gene unclear. Germline loops: CDR1 MNHNS, CDR2 SASEGT. The ends were cut back, 2 bases at V and 1 base at J, with 6 bases in the middle. The CDR3 totals 14 residues. The CDR3 DNA reads TGTGCCAGCAGTGAACAGTCGAGCAATCAGCCCCAGCATTTT. It yields the protein CASSEQSSNQPQHF.

The chain links TRBV6-1 to TRBJ1-5; the D is unclear. Germline V gives CDR1 MNHNS, CDR2 SASEGT. V was pared by 2 bases and J by 7 bases, with 9 bases between. This CDR3 has 13 amino acids. DNA of the CDR3: TGTGCCAGCAGTGAAAGAGCGGGGCAGCCCCAGCATTTT. This encodes CASSERAGQPQHF.

V gene TRBV11-2 combines with J gene TRBJ2-7, with a tentative D call TRBD1 (5 bases). The CDR3 spans 14 residues. V was cut by 0 bases and J by 2 bases, with 8 bases left in between. Looked up from germline, CDR1 is SGHAT and CDR2 is FQNNGV. The CDR3 reads CASSLDRGPYEQYF. CDR3 nucleotides: TGTGCCAGCAGCTTAGATAGGGGCCCCTACGAGCAGTACTTC.

The genes are TRBV14 and TRBJ2-1; TRBD1 matches 12 bases. Germline V gene sequence: CDR1 SGHDN, CDR2 FVKESK. The CDR3 contains 17 residues. Trimming took 1 base from V and 7 from J; bases not matched to a gene: 8. The CDR3 region has the DNA TGTGCCAGCAGCCAAGCCGGGACAGGGGGCAGTCAGAATGAGCAGTTCTTC. Its translation: CASSQAGTGGSQNEQFF.

Only a few counts were recorded for this clone. V and J are TRBV7-9 and TRBJ2-5; TRBD2 matches at 8 bases. CDR3 length: 15 residues. The trim removed 0 bases at V and 9 bases at J, leaving 9 bases unmatched. The germline CDR1 and CDR2 sequences are SEHNR and FQNEAQ (reference sequence). The DNA of the CDR3 is TGTGCCAGCAGCTTAGCAGCAGGGACCGGGAGGGCCCAGTACTTC. This translates into CASSLAAGTGRAQYF.

The rearrangement uses TRBV18 and TRBJ2-1; the D is unclear. V was trimmed by 6 bases and J by 6 bases, leaving 9 bases between them. This CDR3 is built from 12 residues. CDR1 and CDR2 (germline): KGHSH, LQKENI. The CDR3 reads CASSTEVNEQFF. In DNA, the CDR3 is TGTGCCAGCTCGACCGAGGTCAATGAGCAGTTCTTC.

This rearrangement joins TRBV15 to TRBJ1-4; D is uncertain. With 0 bases removed from V and 8 bases from J, the gap between germline ends came to 4 bases. The CDR3 runs to 12 residues. Germline CDR1 reads LNHNV; CDR2 reads YYDKDF (reference sequence). The CDR3: CATSRETEKLFF. The CDR3 nucleotides read TGTGCCACCAGCAGAGAGACCGAAAAACTGTTTTTT.

This chain uses TRBV27 with TRBJ2-1, with 13 nucleotides matching TRBD2. V gave up 6 bases and J gave up 3 bases; unmatched junction bases: 14. The CDR3 length is 19 residues. Germline loops: CDR1 MNHEY, CDR2 SMNVEV (reference sequence). The CDR3 loop is CASSPGLAGFLGGYNEQFF. In nucleotides, the CDR3 is TGTGCCAGCAGCCCGGGACTAGCGGGATTTCTGGGGGGCTACAATGAGCAGTTCTTC.